This TCR beta chain originates from a study of blood T cell repertoires in COVID-19. Sequencing was performed with immunoSEQ multiplex PCR; in TCRdb, only in-frame clones are kept and a portion is missing. Found here are 300,000 to 450,000 clones, roughly 84% of them singletons; the top ten hold approximately 0.99%. Participant-given clinical history determined each cohort assignment. Trimming took off 3 bases at V and 1 base at J, with 15 bases between the two ends. The CDR3 is 16 amino acids. The germline gives CDR1 KGHSH, CDR2 LQKENI. This sequence joins TRBV18 and TRBJ1-1; D may be TRBD1 (6 bases). The sample consisted of PBMCs or T cells enriched from blood (not recorded which). The origin of this receptor is a woman aged 30 to 39 who had recovered from COVID-19. For the CDR3, the DNA is TGTGCCAGCTCACCTGAGGCAGGGGTAGGGAACACTGAAGCTTTCTTT. Protein sequence: CASSPEAGVGNTEAFF.